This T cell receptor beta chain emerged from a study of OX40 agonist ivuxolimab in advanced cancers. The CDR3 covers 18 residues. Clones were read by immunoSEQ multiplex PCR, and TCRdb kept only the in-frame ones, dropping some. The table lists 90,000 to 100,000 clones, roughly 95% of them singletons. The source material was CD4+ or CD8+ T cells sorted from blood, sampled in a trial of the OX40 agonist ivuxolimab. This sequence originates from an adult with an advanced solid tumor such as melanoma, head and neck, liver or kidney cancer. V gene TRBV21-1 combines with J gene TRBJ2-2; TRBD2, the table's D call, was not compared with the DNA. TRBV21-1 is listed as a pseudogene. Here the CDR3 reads CASSQEGGGPLGTGELFF. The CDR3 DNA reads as TGTGCCAGCAGCCAAGAAGGGGGGGGCCCTCTAGGCACCGGGGAGCTGTTTTTT.